What follows are 26 T cell receptor beta chains derived from one specimen sequenced in a study of blood T cell repertoires in COVID-19. TCRdb keeps only in-frame clones here, not all; method: immunoSEQ multiplex PCR. The repertoire holds hundreds of thousands of clones, with roughly 90% as singletons. The sequenced sample consisted of peripheral blood. The source is a man between 18 and 35 years old with active or convalescent COVID-19.

V is TRBV24-1 and J is TRBJ1-2; D not resolved. V gave up 4 bases and J gave up 4 bases, with 15 bases separating them. The CDR3 runs to 15 residues. CDR1 and CDR2 from the germline V gene are KGHDR and SFDVKD. The CDR3 reads CATSDGDGLIYGYTF. DNA of the CDR3: TGTGCCACCAGTGACGGAGACGGACTGATCTATGGCTACACCTTC.

The CDR3 DNA sequence: TGCGCCAGCAGTGGATACCAAGCCAAGGCGGGACAGGGGTCCTACGAGCAGTACTTC. It codes for CASSGYQAKAGQGSYEQYF. The gene calls are TRBV10-1 and TRBJ2-7; 10 bases match TRBD1. From germline, CDR1 is WNHNN and CDR2 SYGVQD (reference sequence). This CDR3 is built from 19 residues. The ends lost 4 bases at V and 1 base at J; junction bases unmatched: 16.

This chain connects TRBV4-1 to TRBJ2-5; D gene ambiguous. CDR3 length equals 14 residues. V was pared by 4 bases and J by 1 base, with 10 bases between. The germline V gene encodes CDR1 MGHRA and CDR2 YSYEKL. CDR3 sequence (DNA): TGCGCCAGCAGCCTTACAGAGACCCAAGAGACCCAGTACTTC. It is translated as CASSLTETQETQYF.

V gene TRBV9 combines with J gene TRBJ2-3; 11 nucleotides line up with TRBD2. Germline CDR1 is SGDLS and CDR2 is YYNGEE. With 1 base clipped from V and 4 bases from J, the junction kept 2 bases outside the gene matches. The CDR3 totals 15 residues. The CDR3 loop reads CASSVLAGGADTQYF. The CDR3 coding sequence is TGTGCCAGCAGCGTACTAGCGGGAGGCGCAGATACGCAGTATTTT.

The CDR3: CASSPGTGLNSPLHF. The CDR3 DNA follows: TGTGCCAGCAGTCCGGGGACAGGGCTAAATTCACCCCTCCACTTT. The V gene is TRBV27, the J gene TRBJ1-6; 9 nucleotides match TRBD1. Germline loops: CDR1 MNHEY, CDR2 SMNVEV (reference sequence). The CDR3 is made up of 15 amino acids. The J segment lost 7 bases and the V segment lost 5 bases, leaving 6 bases of the junction unmatched.

This sequence joins TRBV3-1 (or the pseudogene TRBV3-2) and TRBJ2-6; unclear D gene. The CDR3 is made up of 17 amino acids. V lost 1 base, J lost 0 bases, and 10 bases lay in between. CDR1 LGHDT and CDR2 YNNKEL come from the germline V gene (reference sequence). CDR3 sequence reads: CASSQVQRSSGANVLTF. CDR3 sequence (DNA): TGTGCCAGCAGCCAAGTCCAGCGAAGCTCTGGGGCCAACGTCCTGACTTTC.

The chain's CDR3 is CSVGGATGELFF. The CDR3 DNA sequence: TGCAGCGTAGGTGGGGCCACCGGGGAGCTGTTTTTT. The rearrangement links TRBV29-1 to TRBJ2-2; D is possibly TRBD1 (5 bases). The CDR3 totals 12 residues. Germline loops: CDR1 SQVTM, CDR2 ANQGSEA. Between the trimmed V and J ends, which lost 6 bases and 4 bases, there was a span of 9 bases.

This clone was seen once. The J gene is TRBJ1-2, the V gene TRBV4-1, with D hard to call. The CDR3 totals 12 residues. Per germline, CDR1 MGHRA and CDR2 YSYEKL. The V gene lost 0 bases and the J gene lost 6 bases, with 5 bases spanning the gap. The CDR3 loop is CASSQDSDGYTF. CDR3 DNA sequence: TGCGCCAGCAGCCAAGATTCGGATGGCTACACCTTC.

J is TRBJ1-6 and V is TRBV27; 7 nucleotides agree with TRBD1. The germline CDR1 and CDR2 sequences are MNHEY and SMNVEV (reference sequence). Trimming at V came to 4 bases and at J to 8 bases, leaving 5 bases not matched to a gene. CDR3 size: 14 residues. This CDR3 is CASSSGQRHSPLHF. CDR3 coding DNA: TGTGCCAGCAGTTCGGGACAGCGGCATTCACCCCTCCACTTT.

This clone appeared once. The rearrangement links TRBV7-6 to TRBJ1-1; TRBD1 is a possible D gene (5 bases). Per germline, CDR1 SGHVS and CDR2 FNYEAQ. CDR3 length: 13 residues. V dropped 8 bases and J dropped 5 bases, with 15 bases sitting between them. The DNA of the CDR3 is TGTGCCAGCCGTGGAGCAGGGCGGACTGAAGCTTTCTTT. It yields the protein CASRGAGRTEAFF.

The chain employs TRBV6-1 and TRBJ2-1, with D perhaps matching TRBD2 (6 bases). V was clipped by 0 bases and J by 8 bases, with 11 bases between them. This CDR3 region has 14 residues. Germline lookup yields CDR1 MNHNS and CDR2 SASEGT. In DNA form, the CDR3 reads TGTGCCAGCAGTGAAGCAGGAGGGTCTGATGAGCAGTTCTTC. Encoded protein: CASSEAGGSDEQFF.

The gene calls are TRBV5-1 and TRBJ2-3; 7 nucleotides line up with TRBD2. J gave up 6 bases and V 3 bases, and 4 bases lay outside the gene matches. From germline, CDR1 is SGHRS and CDR2 YFSETQ. CDR3 size: 13 residues. CDR3 loop: CASSSGGSDTQYF. In nucleotides, the CDR3 is TGCGCCAGCAGCTCAGGCGGGAGTGATACGCAGTATTTT.

The V gene is TRBV27, the J gene TRBJ2-1; 7 bases fit TRBD2. Trimming at V came to 3 bases and at J to 5 bases, leaving 7 bases not matched to a gene. The CDR3 loop spans 15 amino acids. Germline V gene data show CDR1 as MNHEY and CDR2 as SMNVEV (reference sequence). CDR3 nucleotide sequence: TGTGCCAGCAGTTTTCAGGCTAGCGGAAACAATGAGCAGTTCTTC. As protein: CASSFQASGNNEQFF.

The chain combines TRBV5-4 with TRBJ2-3, with D possibly being TRBD2 (5 bases). V was shortened by 4 bases and J by 1 base, with 10 bases between the two germline ends. CDR1 SGHNT and CDR2 YYREEE come from the germline V gene (reference sequence). The CDR3 sequence is 14 residues long. The CDR3 protein is CASSGPAGTDTQYF. The CDR3, as DNA: TGTGCCAGCAGCGGGCCAGCGGGCACAGATACGCAGTATTTT.

The genes are TRBV12-3 or TRBV12-4 and TRBJ2-1; 8 positions match TRBD1. The CDR3 totals 12 residues. V lost 5 bases to trimming and J lost 8 bases; unmatched junction nucleotides: 2. The CDR3 sequence is CASSPRGHEQFF. For the CDR3, the DNA is TGTGCCAGCAGTCCCAGGGGGCATGAGCAGTTCTTC.

This chain uses TRBV4-2 with TRBJ2-1; tentatively, D is TRBD1 (6 bases). The CDR3 length is 21 residues. V shed 8 bases and J shed 2 bases, with 34 bases lying between them. CDR1 is LGHNA and CDR2 is YNFKEQ in the germline V gene. The CDR3 reads CASSPGSGHLPPFFPYNEQFF. The CDR3 coding sequence is TGTGCCAGCTCCCCCGGTTCGGGACATCTTCCGCCGTTTTTTCCCTACAATGAGCAGTTCTTC.

V and J are TRBV5-1 and TRBJ2-7, with D possibly matching TRBD1 (5 bases). Germline-derived CDR1 and CDR2 are SGHRS and YFSETQ. The V gene lost 4 bases and the J gene lost 3 bases, with 14 bases spanning the gap. CDR3 length: 14 residues. Written as DNA, the CDR3 is TGCGCCAGCAGCGTCACAGGAGTAGTCTACGAGCAGTACTTC. Protein product: CASSVTGVVYEQYF.

This sequence joins TRBV7-9 and TRBJ2-2; possibly TRBD2 for D (5 bases). The germline gives CDR1 SEHNR, CDR2 FQNEAQ (reference sequence). V lost 4 bases to trimming and J lost 7 bases, with 16 bases between them. The CDR3 runs to 15 residues. The CDR3 sequence: CASSSTLLVIGELFF. The DNA of the CDR3 is TGTGCCAGCAGCTCAACTTTACTAGTTATCGGGGAGCTGTTTTTT.

V and J are TRBV10-1 and TRBJ2-2; no firm D call. The germline CDR1 and CDR2 sequences are WNHNN and SYGVQD (reference sequence). The CDR3 loop spans 13 amino acids. Trimming shortened V by 3 bases and J by 8 bases, and 10 bases separated the two germline ends. The CDR3 region has the DNA TGCGCCAGCAGTGAAGGAGAGTGGGGGGAGCTGTTTTTT. Amino acids: CASSEGEWGELFF.

This chain joins TRBV6-1 and TRBJ1-5; the D is unclear. V lost 2 bases and J lost 1, with 6 bases in between. The CDR3 runs 14 residues. In germline, CDR1 is MNHNS, CDR2 SASEGT. For the CDR3, the DNA is TGTGCCAGCAGTGAACGGTTGAGCAATCAGCCCCAGCATTTT. Translating it yields CASSERLSNQPQHF.

In this sample, this clone turned up once. The chain uses TRBV5-1 and TRBJ2-7; tentatively, D is TRBD2 (6 bases). The CDR3 has 16 residues. Germline loops: CDR1 SGHRS, CDR2 YFSETQ. Between the trimmed V and J ends, which lost 4 bases and 2 bases, there was a span of 19 bases. DNA of the CDR3: TGCGCCAGCAGCAAGGGACTCGCGAGCACCACCTACGAGCAGTACTTC. Translating it yields CASSKGLASTTYEQYF.

The genes are TRBV7-2 and TRBJ2-7, with D possibly matching TRBD2 (6 bases). V was pared by 5 bases and J by 3 bases, with 17 bases between. CDR3 length: 15 amino acids. Germline CDR1 reads SGHTA; CDR2 reads FQGNSA. DNA of the CDR3: TGTGCCAGCAGCCCAGTCGGGACTGGGGGCTACGAGCAGTACTTC. Translated: CASSPVGTGGYEQYF.

This clone appeared a few times. The V gene is TRBV9, the J gene TRBJ1-1; D possibly corresponds to TRBD1 (5 bases). This CDR3 has 14 amino acids. Trimming took off 4 bases at V and 5 bases at J, with 15 bases between the two ends. Germline V CDR1 and CDR2: SGDLS, YYNGEE. This chain's CDR3 is CASSPSTGGTEAFF. As DNA, the CDR3 is TGTGCCAGCAGCCCCTCTACGGGGGGTACTGAAGCTTTCTTT.

V and J are TRBV9 and TRBJ1-1, with D unclear. Trimming removed 3 bases at V and 1 base at J, with 10 bases between. The germline V gene encodes CDR1 SGDLS and CDR2 YYNGEE. The CDR3 spans 14 residues. This chain's CDR3 is CASSEGGRNTEAFF. The CDR3 region has the DNA TGTGCCAGCAGCGAAGGAGGGCGGAACACTGAAGCTTTCTTT. Full variable domain (rest looked up from reference TRBV9 and TRBJ1-1): DSGVTQTPKHLITATGQRVTLRCSPRSGDLSVYWYQQSLDQGLQFLIQYYNGEERAKGNILERFSAQQFPDLHSELNLSSLELGDSALYFCASSEGGRNTEAFFGQGTRLTVV.

This clone came up a few times. The V call is TRBV10-2, the J call TRBJ2-3, with D possibly TRBD2 on 5 matching bases. Germline CDR1 and CDR2: WSHSY and SAAADI. V was pared by 4 bases and J by 2 bases, with 7 bases between. There are 13 residues in the CDR3. CDR3 nucleotide sequence: TGCGCCAGCAGTGTGGGAGTCACAGATACGCAGTATTTT. This gives the protein CASSVGVTDTQYF.

The genes are TRBV6-6 and TRBJ1-5; the D is unclear. The V end was cut by 0 bases, the J end by 7 bases, with 13 bases between. This CDR3 spans 15 amino acids. Germline CDR1 is MNHNY and CDR2 is SVGAGI (reference sequence). DNA of the CDR3: TGTGCCAGCAGTTACTCGATGGCGGCGGGGCAGCCCCAGCATTTT. Translation: CASSYSMAAGQPQHF.